The 13 T cell receptor beta chains in this list originate from one sample, sequenced in a study of shared clonotypes between healthy human individuals. Sequencing used immunoSEQ multiplex PCR; TCRdb keeps in-frame clones, though not all of them. The sample carries over 2 million clones, 95% recorded once. Input material: naive CD4+ T cells sorted from blood. Subset reported: CD45RA+ positively selected. These receptors came from a man between 18 and 35 years old in good health.

Of note for this clone: The identical CDR3 is also encoded by other nucleotide sequences in the sample. The rearrangement links TRBV30 to TRBJ1-5; D is possibly TRBD1 (6 bases). V lost 0 bases, J lost 7 bases, and 10 bases lay in between. The CDR3 has 13 amino acids. In germline, CDR1 is GTSNPN, CDR2 SVGIG (reference sequence). The CDR3 sequence is CAWSVQGGQPQHF. The DNA of the CDR3 is TGTGCCTGGAGTGTACAGGGCGGCCAGCCCCAGCATTTT.

The V gene is TRBV19, the J gene TRBJ1-6, with TRBD1 matching 8 bases. Germline V lookup: CDR1 LNHDA, CDR2 SQIVND (reference sequence). This CDR3 contains 16 residues. With 7 bases clipped from V and 7 bases from J, the junction kept 12 bases outside the gene matches. CDR3 coding DNA: TGTGCCAGTACAGGACAGGGCTCTATCGTCAATTCACCCCTCCACTTT. It translates to CASTGQGSIVNSPLHF.

The chain is built from TRBV2 and TRBJ2-7; a weak D match, TRBD2 (6 bases). V lost 7 bases and J lost 7, with 20 bases in between. The CDR3 is 14 residues long. CDR1 and CDR2 from the germline V gene are SNHLY and FYNNEI. CDR3 in DNA: TGTGCCAGCATGGCACCCCAGGGACGGGGGGAGCAGTACTTC. Encoded protein: CASMAPQGRGEQYF.

This chain uses TRBV18 with TRBJ2-5, with 8 positions matching TRBD1. The germline gives CDR1 KGHSH, CDR2 LQKENI. This CDR3 comprises 15 residues. With V trimmed by 3 bases and J by 6 bases, 9 bases remained unmatched. The CDR3 coding sequence is TGTGCCAGCTCACCCGGACAGGGTGATTGGAAGACCCAGTACTTC. This codes for CASSPGQGDWKTQYF. Variable domain in full (rest from reference TRBV18 and TRBJ2-5): NAGVMQNPRHLVRRRGQEARLRCSPMKGHSHVYWYRQLPEEGLKFMVYLQKENIIDESGMPKERFSAEFPKEGPSILRIQQVVRGDSAAYFCASSPGQGDWKTQYFGPGTRLLVL.

The chain couples TRBV30 to TRBJ1-1, with a possible D match to TRBD1 (5 bases). The CDR3 has 13 residues. Trimming cost V 2 bases and J 8 bases, with 15 bases left between them. In germline, CDR1 is GTSNPN, CDR2 SVGIG (reference sequence). CDR3 sequence reads: CAWSSQPGTEAFF. The CDR3 DNA reads TGTGCCTGGAGTTCTCAACCCGGGACCGAAGCTTTCTTT.

V is TRBV18 and J is TRBJ2-5; D possibly uses TRBD1 or TRBD2 (6 bases each). Trimming took off 3 bases at V and 1 base at J, with 12 bases between the two ends. The CDR3 runs 15 residues. Per germline, CDR1 KGHSH and CDR2 LQKENI. CDR3 nucleotides: TGTGCCAGCTCACCGGGACACGGGAGCCAAGAGACCCAGTACTTC. Translated: CASSPGHGSQETQYF.

This clone has a handful of counts. The sample carries other DNA sequences with the same CDR3. This chain connects TRBV11-2 to TRBJ1-2; D call uncertain. The V and J ends lost 1 base and 7 bases respectively, with 4 bases between them. In germline, CDR1 is SGHAT, CDR2 FQNNGV. CDR3 length: 11 residues. This chain's CDR3 is CASSLVGGYTF. CDR3 nucleotides: TGTGCCAGCAGCTTAGTAGGTGGCTACACCTTC.

This chain joins TRBV6-4 and TRBJ2-2, with D tentatively TRBD1 (6 bases). Germline values: CDR1 MRHNA, CDR2 SNTAGT. Trimming pared 4 bases from V and 4 bases from J, leaving 10 bases between. This CDR3 has 14 amino acids. The CDR3 here is CASSVNRATGELFF. The CDR3, as DNA: TGTGCCAGCAGTGTGAACAGGGCCACCGGGGAGCTGTTTTTT.

V and J are TRBV25-1 and TRBJ1-1; no definite D call. The CDR3 loop spans 13 amino acids. V gave up 7 bases and J gave up 4 bases, with 13 bases separating them. CDR1 and CDR2 (germline): MGHDK, SYGVNS. CDR3 coding DNA: TGTGCCAGCAAGAACTACATGGGCACTGAAGCTTTCTTT. This sequence encodes CASKNYMGTEAFF.

This chain joins TRBV2 and TRBJ1-5; D uncertain. The CDR3 runs to 15 residues. The germline V and J ends were trimmed by 6 bases and 3 bases, with 15 bases remaining between them. The germline CDR1 and CDR2 sequences are SNHLY and FYNNEI. Written as DNA, the CDR3 is TGTGCCAGCAGGGGGATTGCGAGCGTCAATCAGCCCCAGCATTTT. The encoded protein is CASRGIASVNQPQHF.

The J gene is TRBJ1-4, the V gene TRBV27; D uncertain. The CDR3 is 14 amino acids. V lost 7 bases and J 5 bases, leaving 14 bases between the germline ends. Germline loops: CDR1 MNHEY, CDR2 SMNVEV (reference sequence). CDR3 in DNA: TGTGCCAGCACGGGTTCCCAGCAGAATGAAAAACTGTTTTTT. It translates to CASTGSQQNEKLFF.

Of note for this clone: The sample has other DNA sequences that encode this CDR3 too. This rearrangement joins TRBV10-3 to TRBJ2-2; the D is unclear. CDR1 and CDR2 (germline): ENHRY, SYGVKD. The CDR3 spans 13 residues. Trimming removed 4 bases from V and 5 bases from J, with 8 bases in between. Here the CDR3 DNA reads TGTGCCATCAGTGTTGGGGAAACCGGGGAGCTGTTTTTT. It yields the protein CAISVGETGELFF.

V and J are TRBV5-1 and TRBJ2-1, with D perhaps matching TRBD1 (5 bases). The V and J ends lost 0 bases and 3 bases respectively, with 10 bases between them. Germline V gene lookup returns CDR1 SGHRS and CDR2 YFSETQ. The CDR3 sequence is 15 residues long. The CDR3 bases are TGCGCCAGCAGCTTGGAGTCAGGGTACTACAATGAGCAGTTCTTC. It is translated as CASSLESGYYNEQFF.